The 2 T cell receptor beta chains listed next were all sequenced from one sample in a study of blood T cell repertoires in COVID-19. The table came from immunoSEQ multiplex PCR; TCRdb's copy has only in-frame clones and leaves some out. The data contain fewer than 200,000 clones, 75% to 85% of them singletons. The sample comprised PBMCs or T cells enriched from blood (not recorded which). The receptor source for this set is a man aged 50 to 59 who had recovered from COVID-19.

This clone was seen a handful of times. The genes are TRBV5-6 and TRBJ1-3, with D uncertain. CDR3 length: 16 residues. The germline V gene has CDR1 SGHDT and CDR2 YYEEEE. V dropped 6 bases and J dropped 4 bases, with 20 bases sitting between them. For the CDR3, the DNA is TGTGCCAGCATGAATCGGGGTATTTCGGGAGGAAACACCATATATTTT. Translated: CASMNRGISGGNTIYF. The full variable domain, rest sourced from reference TRBV5-6 and TRBJ1-3, is DAGVTQSPTHLIKTRGQQVTLRCSPKSGHDTVSWYQQALGQGPQFIFQYYEEEERQRGNFPDRFSGHQFPNYSSELNVNALLLGDSALYLCASMNRGISGGNTIYFGEGSWLTVV.

The chain has TRBV6-4 and TRBJ1-2, with D perhaps TRBD1 (6 bases). Trimming removed 5 bases from V and 2 bases from J, with 6 bases in between. Germline V gene lookup returns CDR1 MRHNA and CDR2 SNTAGT. The CDR3 runs to 12 residues. DNA of the CDR3: TGTGCCAGCAGTCAGGGGAACTATGGCTACACCTTC. It yields the protein CASSQGNYGYTF.